This passage covers 8 T cell receptor beta chains from one sample sequenced in a study of cytomegalovirus exposure and HLA in healthy donors. 13 Jbeta primers and 60 Vbeta primers were used for the PCR. Clones were read by immunoSEQ multiplex PCR, and TCRdb kept only the in-frame ones, dropping some. The table records more than 100,000 clones, roughly 80% of them present only once. The specimen was PBMCs. These receptors were taken from a man aged 25 to 45 in good health and CMV-seronegative.

The CDR3 here is CASSPGLAGGPTDTQYF. The CDR3 nucleotides read TGTGCCAGCAGTCCCGGACTAGCGGGGGGTCCCACAGATACGCAGTATTTT. This rearrangement joins TRBV6-4 to TRBJ2-3, with 14 nucleotides matching TRBD2. Germline trimming cut 5 bases from V and 2 bases from J; bases unmatched to any gene: 6. This CDR3 comprises 17 residues. Germline CDR1 is MRHNA and CDR2 is SNTAGT.

The chain couples TRBV19 to TRBJ1-5; D is uncertain. The CDR3 consists of 13 residues. Per the germline V gene, CDR1 is LNHDA and CDR2 is SQIVND (reference sequence). Trimming stripped 1 base from V and 3 bases from J, with 4 bases between. CDR3: CASSIVANQPQHF. The CDR3 nucleotides are TGTGCCAGTAGTATAGTGGCCAATCAGCCCCAGCATTTT.

The chain links TRBV7-2 to TRBJ2-3; maybe TRBD2 (7 bases). V dropped 9 bases and J dropped 3 bases, with 16 bases sitting between them. CDR3 length: 14 amino acids. Germline CDR1 and CDR2: SGHTA and FQGNSA. Written as DNA, the CDR3 is TGTGCCAGTAAGGGGGGGGAGGGTACAGATACGCAGTATTTT. Translating it yields CASKGGEGTDTQYF.

This chain connects TRBV23-1 to TRBJ2-3; 13 positions agree with TRBD2. TRBV23-1 counts as an open reading frame of uncertain function. V trimming: 4 bases; J trimming: 0 bases; junction bases outside the gene matches: 13. The CDR3 totals 20 residues. CDR3 coding DNA: TGCGCCAGCAGTCTCCTCCCACCGGGACTAGCGGGGCCTAGCACAGATACGCAGTATTTT. Translating it yields CASSLLPPGLAGPSTDTQYF.

J is TRBJ2-7 and V is TRBV4-1, with D possibly matching TRBD1 (6 bases). CDR3 length equals 13 residues. The germline V and J ends were trimmed by 4 bases and 2 bases, with 9 bases remaining between them. Germline assignment: CDR1 MGHRA and CDR2 YSYEKL. This chain's CDR3 is CASSLGGTYEQYF. The CDR3 DNA sequence: TGCGCCAGCAGCCTTGGGGGCACCTACGAGCAGTACTTC.

The chain links TRBV7-9 to TRBJ2-7, with D tentatively TRBD2 (5 bases). Trimming removed 7 bases from V and 0 bases from J, with 10 bases in between. The CDR3 length is 13 residues. Germline V lookup: CDR1 SEHNR, CDR2 FQNEAQ (reference sequence). The CDR3 region is CASTGIGSYEQYF. CDR3 in DNA: TGTGCCAGCACGGGAATAGGCTCCTACGAGCAGTACTTC.

Only a few counts were recorded for this clone. V and J are TRBV29-1 and TRBJ2-3, with 9 bases matching TRBD2. Per the germline V gene, CDR1 is SQVTM and CDR2 is ANQGSEA. V lost 4 bases to trimming and J lost 4 bases; unmatched junction nucleotides: 6. The length of the CDR3 is 14 residues. CDR3 sequence reads: CSVGGSGGSDTQYF. CDR3 DNA sequence: TGCAGCGTTGGCGGTAGCGGGGGCTCAGATACGCAGTATTTT.

The sample holds one count of this clone. The junction departs from germline at one end; a sequencing error may be responsible. The J gene is TRBJ1-1, the V gene TRBV7-9, with 7 bases aligning to TRBD1. The CDR3 has 15 residues. Germline lookup yields CDR1 SEHNR and CDR2 FQNEAQ (reference sequence). Here the CDR3 reads CSSSILTGVNTEAFF. CDR3 nucleotides: TGTTCCAGCAGCATCCTTACAGGGGTGAACACTGAAGCTTTCTTT. Variable domain in full (rest from reference TRBV7-9 and TRBJ1-1): DTGVSQNPRHKITKRGQNVTFRCDPISEHNRLYWYRQTLGQGPEFLTYFQNEAQLEKSRLLSDRFSAERPKGSFSTLEIQRTEQGDSAMYLCSSSILTGVNTEAFFGQGTRLTVV.